This entry concerns a single TCR beta chain. These data belong to a study of blood T cell repertoires in COVID-19. Study in general: T cells, B-cell-depleted T cells, or PBMCs provided the cDNA or gDNA that served as material.

Deletions cut 3 bases from V and 4 bases from J, with 13 bases between. Germline V gives CDR1 GTSNPN, CDR2 SVGIG (reference sequence). This CDR3 has 14 amino acids. Repertoires were generated with immunoSEQ multiplex PCR, while TCRdb's copy carries only in-frame clones and drops some. The sample includes under 200,000 clones, less than 90% of them seen just once. The chain carries TRBV30 and TRBJ1-3; the D gene is possibly TRBD1 (5 bases). The sequence was obtained from a woman aged 55-75 years with COVID-19, enrolled during active disease. The material sequenced was peripheral blood. CDR3 amino acids: CAWSPGEVGNTIYF. DNA of the CDR3: TGTGCCTGGAGCCCGGGGGAGGTCGGAAACACCATATATTTT.